The present T cell receptor beta chain was sequenced within a study of Graves' ophthalmopathy and Graves' hyperthyroidism. Study outcomes and limitations: Detection in blood was also observed for most expanded thyroid clonotypes above 0.001 frequency.

Hyperthyroidism patients had new diagnoses, durations under 2 months, and ages of 18 to 65. Notes on this clonotype: No antigen is known for it.

RNA transcripts provided the template for amplifying TCR beta CDR3 regions. HTBI-primed first-round RT-PCR preceded second-round multiplex PCR. TCRdb processed the multiplex PCR reads anew with MiXCR; each CDR3 protein has one entry. Of around 1.1 million distinct CDR3 sequences listed, about two fifths are singletons. The clonotype originates from an adult man with Graves' hyperthyroidism. Sequenced: peripheral blood or thyroid tissue (not recorded which).

The CDR3 here is CASNGGGSLNSPLHF. The CDR3 DNA reads as TGTGCCAGCAATGGTGGGGGCAGCTTAAACTCACCCCTCCACTTT. This rearrangement joins TRBV7-2 to TRBJ1-6; D perhaps matches TRBD1 (6 bases). The ends were cut back, 7 bases at V and 10 bases at J, with 20 bases in the middle. This CDR3 has 15 residues. The germline CDR1 and CDR2 sequences are SGHTA and FQGNSA.